This entry features one TCR beta chain sequence. Antigen: not known. This record belongs to a study of T cell responses to AZD1222 COVID-19 vaccine. The overall study: Pooled in the analysis were second doses at about 4 or about 12 weeks. Study-wide results and limits: Vaccination with two AZD1222 doses was followed by a rise in Spike-specific TCR breadth and depth. Of spike-specific TCRs, nearly half reportedly target regions left unmutated in variants. Donors were chiefly white British, with a greater number of females, and clonal diversity was perhaps underestimated.

TCRdb's copy holds only in-frame clones and misses some; the assay was immunoSEQ multiplex PCR. The data contain more than 85,000 clones, around nine tenths of them seen just once; the ten biggest clones take up about 3.3%. Germline V gene sequence: CDR1 KGHSH, CDR2 LQKENI. The CDR3 sequence is 18 residues long. V was pared by 2 bases and J by 2 bases, with 21 bases between. The sequence was collected from an adult in good health. The chain joins TRBV18 to TRBJ1-2; D call uncertain. This material consisted of peripheral blood, taken on day 0 of AZD1222 vaccination. In nucleotides, the CDR3 is TGTGCCAGCTCACCAGTCCCTGGGGTGGGCGGCGGAAACTATGGCTACACCTTC. Translation: CASSPVPGVGGGNYGYTF.